What follows are 16 T cell receptor beta chains derived from one specimen sequenced in a study of beta chain features in type 1 diabetes. The investigators reverse transcribed all of the isolated RNA, so they sequenced expressed TCRB transcripts. This table comes from immunoSEQ multiplex PCR, and its TCRdb copy is limited to in-frame clones, with some not included. The sample lists about 150,000 clones, around 51% occurring once. Sequencing was performed on Tregs from blood. These TCRs come from a man younger than 35 in good health.

The rearrangement uses TRBV28 and TRBJ2-7; possibly TRBD1 for D (5 bases). CDR1 is MDHEN, CDR2 SYDVKM, per germline. Trimming pared 5 bases from V and 0 bases from J, leaving 14 bases between. The length of the CDR3 is 15 residues. Written as DNA, the CDR3 is TGTGCCAGCAGTCGACAGTTCCCCCTCTCCTACGAGCAGTACTTC. Translating gives CASSRQFPLSYEQYF.

The genes are TRBV4-2 and TRBJ2-1, with D tentatively TRBD1 (6 bases). This CDR3 is built from 17 residues. Germline V CDR1 and CDR2: LGHNA, YNFKEQ. The V end was cut by 2 bases, the J end by 8 bases, with 22 bases between. CDR3 sequence (DNA): TGTGCCAGCAGCCAACAAAAACCAACGGACAGAACCCATGAGCAGTTCTTC. It specifies CASSQQKPTDRTHEQFF.

The chain uses TRBV7-2 and TRBJ2-5; TRBD2 agrees at 9 bases. This CDR3 spans 15 amino acids. CDR1 is SGHTA, CDR2 FQGNSA, per germline. After removal of 4 bases from V and 1 base from J, the junction contained 4 bases not matched to a gene. Written as DNA, the CDR3 is TGTGCCAGCAGCTACATGGGACTAGCCCAAGAGACCCAGTACTTC. It codes for CASSYMGLAQETQYF.

The rearrangement uses TRBV28 and TRBJ2-7; D might be TRBD2 (6 bases). Germline V gene sequence: CDR1 MDHEN, CDR2 SYDVKM. This CDR3 contains 16 residues. Trimming removed 4 bases at V and 9 bases at J, with 25 bases between. The CDR3 region is CASSSAPGTSQAGQYF. DNA for the CDR3: TGTGCCAGCAGTTCGGCTCCCGGGACTTCCCAAGCGGGGCAGTACTTC.

The sample holds a few counts of this clone. The chain joins TRBV7-6 to TRBJ2-1; D might be TRBD2 (5 bases). The germline V gene has CDR1 SGHVS and CDR2 FNYEAQ. The CDR3 is 14 residues long. The V and J ends lost 5 bases and 4 bases respectively, with 12 bases between them. CDR3 in amino acids: CASSKRTEYNEQFF. CDR3 sequence (DNA): TGTGCCAGCAGCAAGCGGACTGAATACAATGAGCAGTTCTTC.

The chain couples TRBV27 to TRBJ2-7; tentative D call: TRBD1 (5 bases). Germline-derived CDR1 and CDR2 are MNHEY and SMNVEV (reference sequence). V lost 3 bases and J lost 8, with 14 bases in between. The CDR3 sequence is 13 residues long. CDR3 sequence: CASSFGGQQKQYF. CDR3 in DNA: TGTGCCAGCAGTTTTGGTGGACAACAAAAGCAGTACTTC.

J is TRBJ1-2 and V is TRBV19; the match to TRBD1 covers 8 bases. The CDR3 extends over 16 amino acids. Per the germline V gene, CDR1 is LNHDA and CDR2 is SQIVND (reference sequence). V lost 4 bases, J lost 4 bases, and 11 bases stayed unmatched. The CDR3 coding sequence is TGTGCCAGTAGTACCACTCGGACAGGGAGGGGCTATGGCTACACCTTC. It translates to CASSTTRTGRGYGYTF.

The chain is built from TRBV2 and TRBJ2-7; 10 bases map to TRBD2. This CDR3 spans 15 amino acids. V was clipped by 6 bases and J by 3 bases; unmatched bases: 8. Germline CDR1 reads SNHLY; CDR2 reads FYNNEI. CDR3 protein: CASRTAGGPGYEQYF. DNA of the CDR3: TGTGCCAGCAGGACAGCGGGAGGGCCGGGCTACGAGCAGTACTTC. Based on the CDR3 plus reference TRBV2 and TRBJ2-7, the full variable domain is EPEVTQTPSHQVTQMGQEVILRCVPISNHLYFYWYRQILGQKVEFLVSFYNNEISEKSEIFDDQFSVERPDGSNFTLKIRSTKLEDSAMYFCASRTAGGPGYEQYFGPGTRLTVT.

The chain employs TRBV27 and TRBJ2-2; perhaps TRBD2 as D (6 bases). Deletions cut 7 bases from V and 2 bases from J, with 23 bases between. Germline CDR1 is MNHEY and CDR2 is SMNVEV (reference sequence). The CDR3 is 18 amino acids. CDR3 loop: CASTPSNPGTFNTGELFF. The CDR3 bases are TGTGCCAGCACCCCATCCAACCCCGGGACTTTCAACACCGGGGAGCTGTTTTTT.

The J gene is TRBJ2-7, the V gene TRBV5-1, with 7 nucleotides matching TRBD1. In germline, CDR1 is SGHRS, CDR2 YFSETQ. V lost 3 bases to trimming and J lost 5 bases; unmatched junction nucleotides: 11. This CDR3 has 15 residues. The DNA for the CDR3 is TGCGCCAGCAGCTCGAGACAGGGCCCCTCAGACGAGCAGTACTTC. The encoded protein is CASSSRQGPSDEQYF.

The rearrangement uses TRBV6-5 and TRBJ2-6; no definite D call. V lost 2 bases and J 0 bases, leaving 8 bases between the germline ends. The germline CDR1 and CDR2 sequences are MNHEY and SVGAGI. The CDR3 length is 16 residues. Here the CDR3 reads CASSYGLRSGANVLTF. For the CDR3, the DNA is TGTGCCAGCAGTTACGGGCTTCGCTCTGGGGCCAACGTCCTGACTTTC.

This chain joins TRBV6-6 and TRBJ2-3; 12 nucleotides agree with TRBD2. The germline CDR1 and CDR2 sequences are MNHNY and SVGAGI (reference sequence). The CDR3 loop spans 15 amino acids. V trimming: 5 bases; J trimming: 6 bases; junction bases outside the gene matches: 6. CDR3 loop: CASSRLAGARDTQYF. CDR3 DNA: TGTGCCAGCAGTCGACTAGCGGGGGCCAGGGATACGCAGTATTTT.

This rearrangement joins TRBV28 to TRBJ2-5; TRBD2 agrees at 7 bases. The CDR3 consists of 13 residues. V lost 6 bases and J lost 2; bases outside the gene matches: 3. Looked up from germline, CDR1 is MDHEN and CDR2 is SYDVKM. CDR3 amino acids: CASSWGGQETQYF. In DNA form, the CDR3 reads TGTGCCAGCAGCTGGGGGGGTCAAGAGACCCAGTACTTC.

V gene TRBV29-1 combines with J gene TRBJ2-1; tentatively, D is TRBD2 (5 bases). Germline CDR1 reads SQVTM; CDR2 reads ANQGSEA. Trimming took 4 bases from V and 8 from J, leaving 12 bases between them. This CDR3 has 12 residues. The DNA for the CDR3 is TGCAGCGTTGGGACTGTCGTGCATGAGCAGTTCTTC. Protein sequence: CSVGTVVHEQFF.

Many counts were recorded for this clone. This chain joins TRBV7-2 and TRBJ2-4, with D maybe TRBD1 (5 bases). This CDR3 has 14 amino acids. CDR1 and CDR2 from the germline V gene are SGHTA and FQGNSA. V lost 5 bases and J lost 6, with 14 bases in between. The CDR3 bases are TGTGCCAGCAGCCCCGAGTGGGGCCCAAACATTCAGTACTTC. It encodes CASSPEWGPNIQYF.

The chain carries TRBV27 and TRBJ1-5, with D tentatively TRBD1 (5 bases). Germline CDR1 and CDR2: MNHEY and SMNVEV (reference sequence). The CDR3 runs to 17 residues. Between the trimmed V and J ends, which lost 4 bases and 0 bases, there was a span of 16 bases. This CDR3 is CASSSKLTANSNQPQHF. In DNA form, the CDR3 reads TGTGCCAGCAGTTCGAAATTGACAGCGAATAGCAATCAGCCCCAGCATTTT.